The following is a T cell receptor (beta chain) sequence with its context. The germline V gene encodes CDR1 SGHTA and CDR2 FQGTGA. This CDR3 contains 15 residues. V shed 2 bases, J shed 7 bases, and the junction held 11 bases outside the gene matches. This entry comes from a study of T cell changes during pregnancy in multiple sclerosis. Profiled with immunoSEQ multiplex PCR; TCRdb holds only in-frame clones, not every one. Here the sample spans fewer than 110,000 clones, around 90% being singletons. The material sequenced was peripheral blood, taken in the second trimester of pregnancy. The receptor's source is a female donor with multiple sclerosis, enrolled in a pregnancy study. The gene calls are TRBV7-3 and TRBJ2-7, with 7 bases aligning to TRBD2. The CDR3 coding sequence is TGTGCCAGCAGCTTAGGGCCTAGCGGTGATGATGAGCAGTACTTC. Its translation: CASSLGPSGDDEQYF.